Below are 13 T cell receptor beta chains sequenced from a single sample in a study of cytomegalovirus exposure and HLA in healthy donors. 13 Jbeta primers and 60 Vbeta primers were used for the PCR. Libraries were prepared by immunoSEQ multiplex PCR; TCRdb keeps only in-frame clonotypes and omits some of them. Among 120,000 or so clones listed, nearly 80% were seen once. Sequences were obtained from PBMCs. The receptors derive from a woman in her thirties or forties in good health and CMV-seronegative.

The V and J genes are TRBV2 and TRBJ2-5; 12 bases line up with TRBD2. The CDR3 covers 16 residues. Trimming took 6 bases from V and 4 from J; bases not matched to a gene: 9. Looked up from germline, CDR1 is SNHLY and CDR2 is FYNNEI. CDR3 sequence (DNA): TGTGCCAGCAGAAGACTAGCGGGAGTGGCCGGAGAGACCCAGTACTTC. Translated, it gives CASRRLAGVAGETQYF.

The chain uses TRBV13 and TRBJ1-4; no clear D. The CDR3 length is 12 residues. Germline V gives CDR1 PRHDT, CDR2 FYEKMQ (reference sequence). Trimming stripped 3 bases from V and 7 bases from J, with 6 bases between. The CDR3 DNA sequence: TGTGCCAGCAGCTTCGGCGGTGAAAAACTGTTTTTT. It yields the protein CASSFGGEKLFF.

V usage is TRBV5-1 and J usage is TRBJ2-1; 7 bases match TRBD2. The germline CDR1 and CDR2 sequences are SGHRS and YFSETQ. With V trimmed by 4 bases and J by 6 bases, 13 bases remained unmatched. This CDR3 comprises 16 residues. The CDR3 region is CASSHGSGASSNEQFF. The DNA for the CDR3 is TGCGCCAGCAGCCACGGGAGCGGGGCGTCAAGCAATGAGCAGTTCTTC.

The gene calls are TRBV6-5 and TRBJ2-7; D uncertain. From germline, CDR1 is MNHEY and CDR2 SVGAGI. The CDR3 is 12 residues long. The germline V and J ends were trimmed by 6 bases and 1 base, with 7 bases remaining between them. CDR3 sequence: CASRTHSYEQYF. In DNA form, the CDR3 reads TGTGCCAGCAGGACACATTCCTACGAGCAGTACTTC.

CDR3 bases: TGTGCCAGCAGGCAGAGAGAAAGGGGAGGTAACACCGGGGAGCTGTTTTTT. Amino acid sequence: CASRQRERGGNTGELFF. This chain connects TRBV27 to TRBJ2-2; possible D gene TRBD2, 6 bases. This CDR3 is built from 17 residues. V was pared by 6 bases and J by 2 bases, with 19 bases between. Germline V gives CDR1 MNHEY, CDR2 SMNVEV (reference sequence).

This clone turned up a few times. The chain carries TRBV28 and TRBJ1-5, with D perhaps matching TRBD1 (5 bases). Germline CDR1 reads MDHEN; CDR2 reads SYDVKM. The CDR3 contains 13 residues. Deletions cut 6 bases from V and 3 bases from J, with 9 bases between. As DNA, the CDR3 is TGTGCCAGCAGAACAGGATTCAATCAGCCCCAGCATTTT. Its translation: CASRTGFNQPQHF. The full variable domain, with the rest looked up from reference TRBV28 and TRBJ1-5, is DVKVTQSSRYLVKRTGEKVFLECVQDMDHENMFWYRQDPGLGLRLIYFSYDVKMKEKGDIPEGYSVSREKKERFSLILESASTNQTSMYLCASRTGFNQPQHFGDGTRLSIL.

This rearrangement joins TRBV5-1 to TRBJ2-4, with 16 bases that match TRBD2. Germline V CDR1 and CDR2: SGHRS, YFSETQ. This CDR3 has 23 residues. Trimming at V came to 6 bases and at J to 1 base, leaving 22 bases not matched to a gene. The CDR3, as DNA: TGCGCCAGCAAAGTTGGTCTTTTTTCGGGACTAGCGGGAGGGCCAGAGGCCAAAAACATTCAGTACTTC. It translates to CASKVGLFSGLAGGPEAKNIQYF.

This clone appeared a few times. V gene TRBV25-1 combines with J gene TRBJ1-5, with D possibly TRBD1 on 6 matching bases. This CDR3 contains 16 residues. CDR1 and CDR2 from the germline V gene are MGHDK and SYGVNS. Trimming cost V 5 bases and J 5 bases, with 19 bases left between them. The CDR3 sequence is CASSPREQGKDQPQHF. The DNA for the CDR3 is TGTGCCAGCAGTCCGAGGGAACAGGGTAAAGATCAGCCCCAGCATTTT.

The chain uses TRBV6-1 and TRBJ2-2, with D tentatively TRBD1 (5 bases). Germline CDR1 MNHNS, CDR2 SASEGT. This CDR3 region has 14 residues. V lost 6 bases and J lost 6, with 14 bases in between. CDR3 loop: CASRNTRAAGELFF. CDR3 DNA: TGTGCCAGCAGAAACACCAGGGCGGCCGGGGAGCTGTTTTTT.

Details on this clone: Mismatch with germline at one junction end may stem from a read error. The V and J genes are TRBV7-9 and TRBJ1-1; D remains unclear. The germline gives CDR1 SEHNR, CDR2 FQNEAQ (reference sequence). This CDR3 spans 10 amino acids. The CDR3 is CSSGQNEAFF. CDR3 coding DNA: TGTTCCAGCGGCCAGAATGAAGCTTTCTTT.

In nucleotides, the CDR3 is TGTGCCAGCAGTTCCCACCCGGGTGGCGTAAAGGCCTATGGCTACACCTTC. Translation: CASSSHPGGVKAYGYTF. The rearrangement joins TRBV28 to TRBJ1-2; no clear D. Per the germline V gene, CDR1 is MDHEN and CDR2 is SYDVKM. The V and J ends lost 4 bases and 4 bases respectively, with 22 bases between them. The CDR3 is 17 amino acids.

This chain connects TRBV21-1 to TRBJ2-7; the table calls TRBD1, which could not be checked here. TRBV21-1 is given as a pseudogene. The CDR3 extends over 13 amino acids. The CDR3 sequence: CASSSYRGLGQYF. In nucleotides, the CDR3 is TGTGCCAGCAGCAGCTACAGGGGGCTCGGGCAGTACTTC.

The chain carries TRBV4-1 and TRBJ2-3; a weak D match, TRBD2 (7 bases). Trimming stripped 1 base from V and 1 base from J, with 12 bases between. Germline-derived CDR1 and CDR2 are MGHRA and YSYEKL. The CDR3 consists of 16 residues. CDR3 DNA sequence: TGCGCCAGCAGCCAAGGTACGGGGGGCGGCACAGATACGCAGTATTTT. Protein product: CASSQGTGGGTDTQYF.